This T cell receptor (beta chain) emerged from a study of blood T cell repertoires in COVID-19. At the level of the study: Samples came from the United States, Italy and Spain, spanning acute and convalescent COVID-19. In each case, the material was cDNA or gDNA derived from T cells, B-cell-depleted T cells, or PBMCs.

Methods used by the authors: Reference gene primer amplification yielded estimated nucleated cell counts. Libraries were prepared by immunoSEQ multiplex PCR; TCRdb keeps only in-frame clonotypes and omits some of them. Clone size and the V and J calls come from that table; the DNA yielded D and trimming. The table records about 380,000 clones, approximately 77% of them present only once. Trimming pared 7 bases from V and 7 bases from J, leaving 13 bases between. This CDR3 has 12 amino acids. The chain joins TRBV12-3 or TRBV12-4 to TRBJ1-2; D call uncertain. The sample taken for sequencing was peripheral blood. The sequence was obtained from a human donor with acute or convalescent COVID-19. The donor label of this sample is uncertain. CDR3 bases: TGTGCCAGCAAAGCGTATTTGGCTGGCTACACCTTC. Translating it yields CASKAYLAGYTF.